The clone carrying this T cell receptor beta chain was seen ten or more times. Its specificity is not known. The source of the sample is a study of T cell repertoires in cytomegalovirus infection. Looking at the study overall: Matching HLA type and CMV infection were both indicated by public TCR beta signatures.

Germline V gene data show CDR1 as LNHDA and CDR2 as SQIVND (reference sequence). The ends lost 3 bases at V and 7 bases at J; junction bases unmatched: 8. The CDR3 extends over 14 amino acids. TCRdb re-called the reads with MiXCR, one entry per CDR3 protein. The table records hundreds of thousands of distinct CDR3 sequences, 25% to 40% of them present only once. Study-wide results and limits: Ex vivo, HLA-C-restricted CMV-specific TCR beta clonotypes prevailed over the rest of the response.

This receptor was identified in a human donor in good health (CMV status not recorded). Some clones in this sample may be carry-over from other donors' samples. This sequence joins TRBV19 and TRBJ1-2; 7 positions agree with TRBD1. The sample taken for sequencing was PBMCs. The CDR3 coding sequence is TGTGCCAGTAGTATTCAAGGGACAGCGCGTGGCTACACCTTC. Amino acid sequence: CASSIQGTARGYTF.